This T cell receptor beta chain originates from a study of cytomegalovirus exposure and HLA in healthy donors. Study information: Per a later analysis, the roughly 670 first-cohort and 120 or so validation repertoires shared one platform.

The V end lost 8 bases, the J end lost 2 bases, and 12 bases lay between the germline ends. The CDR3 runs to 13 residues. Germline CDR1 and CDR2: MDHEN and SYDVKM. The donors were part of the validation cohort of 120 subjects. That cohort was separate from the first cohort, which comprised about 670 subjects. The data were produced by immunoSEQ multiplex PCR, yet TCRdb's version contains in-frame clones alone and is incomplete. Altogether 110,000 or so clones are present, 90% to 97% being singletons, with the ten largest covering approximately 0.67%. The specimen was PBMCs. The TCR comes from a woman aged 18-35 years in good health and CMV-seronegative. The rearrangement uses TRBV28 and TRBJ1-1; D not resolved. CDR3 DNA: TGTGCCAGCGGGCCAGTCTTAAACACTGAAGCTTTCTTT. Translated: CASGPVLNTEAFF.